Listed here are 8 T cell receptor beta chains from one sample, sequenced in a study of OX40 agonist ivuxolimab in advanced cancers. Using immunoSEQ multiplex PCR, the repertoire was profiled, and TCRdb retains in-frame clones only, with some absent. Of approximately 88,000 clones listed, nearly 90% are singletons. The specimen comprised CD4+ or CD8+ T cells sorted from blood, sampled in a trial of the OX40 agonist ivuxolimab. All receptors derive from an adult with an advanced solid tumor such as melanoma, head and neck, liver or kidney cancer.

CDR3 DNA: TGTGCCTGGAGTGTACTTTGGAACACTGAAGCTTTCTTT. It specifies CAWSVLWNTEAFF. The chain uses TRBV30 and TRBJ1-1; no definite D call. The CDR3 has 13 amino acids. The germline V and J ends were trimmed by 0 bases and 1 base, with 6 bases remaining between them. CDR1 and CDR2 from the germline V gene are GTSNPN and SVGIG (reference sequence).

V and J are TRBV5-1 and TRBJ2-7; 10 bases align to TRBD1. This CDR3 region has 14 residues. V lost 3 bases to trimming and J lost 3 bases; unmatched junction nucleotides: 3. The germline V gene encodes CDR1 SGHRS and CDR2 YFSETQ. For the CDR3, the DNA is TGCGCCAGCAGCTCCAGGACAGGGGGCTACGAGCAGTACTTC. This gives the protein CASSSRTGGYEQYF.

The CDR3, as DNA: TGTGCCAGCAGATTCGACAGGGGGGGAGGCTACACCTTC. It codes for CASRFDRGGGYTF. V and J are TRBV2 and TRBJ1-2; TRBD1 aligns across 9 bases. V shed 6 bases, J shed 8 bases, and the junction held 7 bases outside the gene matches. The CDR3 extends over 13 amino acids. Germline V gene data show CDR1 as SNHLY and CDR2 as FYNNEI. Based on the CDR3 plus reference TRBV2 and TRBJ1-2, the full variable domain is EPEVTQTPSHQVTQMGQEVILRCVPISNHLYFYWYRQILGQKVEFLVSFYNNEISEKSEIFDDQFSVERPDGSNFTLKIRSTKLEDSAMYFCASRFDRGGGYTFGSGTRLTVV.

The gene calls are TRBV6-4 and TRBJ1-6, with D perhaps matching TRBD1 (5 bases). Trimming shortened V by 4 bases and J by 2 bases, and 12 bases separated the two germline ends. Per germline, CDR1 MRHNA and CDR2 SNTAGT. The CDR3 covers 16 residues. CDR3 amino acids: CASSAGTGTYNSPLHF. The CDR3 nucleotides are TGTGCCAGCAGTGCCGGGACTGGGACCTATAATTCACCCCTCCACTTT.

The chain links TRBV27 to TRBJ1-2; 7 bases match TRBD1. The CDR3 length is 13 residues. V was clipped by 5 bases and J by 8 bases; unmatched bases: 8. Germline-derived CDR1 and CDR2 are MNHEY and SMNVEV (reference sequence). Written as DNA, the CDR3 is TGTGCCAGCAGTGTCACCGGGACAGTCGGCTACACCTTC. This sequence encodes CASSVTGTVGYTF.

This chain uses TRBV16 with TRBJ2-7; D possibly corresponds to TRBD1 (6 bases). This CDR3 has 18 amino acids. V lost 4 bases and J lost 2, with 24 bases in between. Germline lookup yields CDR1 KGHSY and CDR2 FQNENV. The CDR3 sequence: CASSPHATGTSRTYEQYF. As DNA, the CDR3 is TGTGCCAGCAGCCCACACGCCACCGGGACATCTCGAACCTACGAGCAGTACTTC.

J is TRBJ1-2 and V is TRBV29-1; maybe TRBD1 (6 bases). Germline V gene sequence: CDR1 SQVTM, CDR2 ANQGSEA. The V gene lost 0 bases and the J gene lost 8 bases, with 16 bases spanning the gap. The CDR3 extends over 14 amino acids. The CDR3 is CSVEDTGGPVGYTF. In DNA, the CDR3 is TGCAGCGTTGAAGATACGGGGGGGCCGGTCGGCTACACCTTC. Full variable domain (rest looked up from reference TRBV29-1 and TRBJ1-2): SAVISQKPSRDICQRGTSLTIQCQVDSQVTMMFWYRQQPGQSLTLIATANQGSEATYESGFVIDKFPISRPNLTFSTLTVSNMSPEDSSIYLCSVEDTGGPVGYTFGSGTRLTVV.

CDR3 residues: CASSEAGGNSNQPQHF. The CDR3, as DNA: TGTGCCAGCAGTGAAGCGGGGGGGAATAGCAATCAGCCCCAGCATTTT. The chain couples TRBV6-1 to TRBJ1-5; weak D call: TRBD1 (5 bases). CDR3 size: 16 residues. Germline CDR1 and CDR2: MNHNS and SASEGT. Trimming pared 0 bases from V and 0 bases from J, leaving 9 bases between.